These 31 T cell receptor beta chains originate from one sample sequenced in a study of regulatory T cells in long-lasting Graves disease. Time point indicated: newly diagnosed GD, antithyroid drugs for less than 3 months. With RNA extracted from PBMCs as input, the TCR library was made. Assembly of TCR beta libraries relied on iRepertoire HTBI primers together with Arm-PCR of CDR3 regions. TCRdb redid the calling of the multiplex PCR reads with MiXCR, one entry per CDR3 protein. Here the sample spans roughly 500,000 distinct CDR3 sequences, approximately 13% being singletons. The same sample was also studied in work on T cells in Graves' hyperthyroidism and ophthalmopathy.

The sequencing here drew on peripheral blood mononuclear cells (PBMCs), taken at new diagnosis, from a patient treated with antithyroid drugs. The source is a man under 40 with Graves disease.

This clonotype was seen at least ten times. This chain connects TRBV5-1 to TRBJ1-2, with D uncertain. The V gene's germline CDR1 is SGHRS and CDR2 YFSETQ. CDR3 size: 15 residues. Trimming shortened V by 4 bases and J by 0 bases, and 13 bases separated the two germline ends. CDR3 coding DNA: TGCGCCAGCAGCCATTTTGCAGAGACTAACTATGGCTACACCTTC. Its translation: CASSHFAETNYGYTF.

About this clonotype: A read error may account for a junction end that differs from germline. Here the CDR3 reads CASSESLAGEDNEQFF. In DNA form, the CDR3 reads TGCGCCAGCAGTGAGTCGTTAGCGGGAGAGGACAATGAGCAGTTCTTC. This sequence joins TRBV6-9 and TRBJ2-1, with 9 bases that match TRBD2. Germline V gives CDR1 MNHGY, CDR2 SVAAGI. The CDR3 covers 16 residues.

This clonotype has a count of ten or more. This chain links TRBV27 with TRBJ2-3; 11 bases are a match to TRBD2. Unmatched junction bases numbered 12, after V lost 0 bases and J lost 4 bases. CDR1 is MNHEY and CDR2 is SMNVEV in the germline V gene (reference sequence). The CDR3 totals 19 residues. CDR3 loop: CASSLSIILAGAVSDTQYF. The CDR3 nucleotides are TGTGCCAGCAGTTTATCGATAATACTAGCGGGAGCAGTTTCAGATACGCAGTATTTT.

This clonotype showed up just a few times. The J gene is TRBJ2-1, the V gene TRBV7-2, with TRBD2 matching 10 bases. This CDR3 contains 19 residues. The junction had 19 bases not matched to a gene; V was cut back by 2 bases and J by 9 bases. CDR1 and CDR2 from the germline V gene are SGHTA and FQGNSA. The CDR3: CASSLKSSGRVLICFEQFF. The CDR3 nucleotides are TGTGCCAGCAGCTTAAAGTCTAGCGGGAGAGTCCTTATATGTTTTGAGCAGTTCTTC.

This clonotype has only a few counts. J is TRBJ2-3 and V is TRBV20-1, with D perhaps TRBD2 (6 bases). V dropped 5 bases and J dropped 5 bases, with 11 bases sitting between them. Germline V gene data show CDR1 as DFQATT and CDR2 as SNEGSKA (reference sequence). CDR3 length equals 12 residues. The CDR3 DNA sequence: TGCAGTGCTCGCGGGATTGGAGATACGCAGTATTTT. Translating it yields CSARGIGDTQYF.

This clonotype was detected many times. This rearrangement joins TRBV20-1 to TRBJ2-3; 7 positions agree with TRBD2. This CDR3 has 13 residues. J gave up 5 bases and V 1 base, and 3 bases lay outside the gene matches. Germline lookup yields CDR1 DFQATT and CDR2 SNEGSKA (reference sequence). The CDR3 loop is CSARGAGRDTQYF. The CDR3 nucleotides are TGCAGTGCTAGAGGAGCGGGAAGAGATACGCAGTATTTT.

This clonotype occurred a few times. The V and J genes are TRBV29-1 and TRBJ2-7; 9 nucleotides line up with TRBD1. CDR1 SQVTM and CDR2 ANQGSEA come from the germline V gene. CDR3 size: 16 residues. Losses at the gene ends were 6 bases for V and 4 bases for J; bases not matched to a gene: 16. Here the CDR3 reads CSVVYYSGTGRYEQYF. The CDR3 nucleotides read TGCAGCGTCGTATATTATTCCGGGACAGGGAGGTACGAGCAGTACTTC.

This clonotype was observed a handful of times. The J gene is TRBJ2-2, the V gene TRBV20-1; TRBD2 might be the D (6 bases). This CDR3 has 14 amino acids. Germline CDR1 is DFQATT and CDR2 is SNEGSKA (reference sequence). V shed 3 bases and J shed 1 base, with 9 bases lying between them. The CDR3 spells CSASPTRNTGELFF. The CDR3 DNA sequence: TGCAGTGCTAGCCCGACTAGGAACACCGGGGAGCTGTTTTTT.

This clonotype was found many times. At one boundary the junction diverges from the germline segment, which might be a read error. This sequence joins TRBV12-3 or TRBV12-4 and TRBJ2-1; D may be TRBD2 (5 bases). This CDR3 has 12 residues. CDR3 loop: CASSLGGGEQFF. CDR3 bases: TGTGCCAGCAGCTTAGGAGGAGGTGAGCAGTTCTTC.

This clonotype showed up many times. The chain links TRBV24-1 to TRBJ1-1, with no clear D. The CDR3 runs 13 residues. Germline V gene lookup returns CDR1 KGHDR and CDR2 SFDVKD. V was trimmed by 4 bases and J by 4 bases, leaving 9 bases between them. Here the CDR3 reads CATSETGITEAFF. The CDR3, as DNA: TGTGCCACCAGTGAAACGGGTATCACTGAAGCTTTCTTT.

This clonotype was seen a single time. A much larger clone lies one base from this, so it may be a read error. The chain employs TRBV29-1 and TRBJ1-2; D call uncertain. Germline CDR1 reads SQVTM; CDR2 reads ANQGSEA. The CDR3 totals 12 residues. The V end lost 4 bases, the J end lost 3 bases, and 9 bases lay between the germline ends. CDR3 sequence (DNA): TGCAGCGTTGTTAGGGCACACTATGGCTACACCTTC. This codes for CSVVRAHYGYTF. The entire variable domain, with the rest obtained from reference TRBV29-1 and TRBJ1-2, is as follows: SAVISQKPSRDICQRGTSLTIQCQVDSQVTMMFWYRQQPGQSLTLIATANQGSEATYESGFVIDKFPISRPNLTFSTLTVSNMSPEDSSIYLCSVVRAHYGYTFGSGTRLTVV.

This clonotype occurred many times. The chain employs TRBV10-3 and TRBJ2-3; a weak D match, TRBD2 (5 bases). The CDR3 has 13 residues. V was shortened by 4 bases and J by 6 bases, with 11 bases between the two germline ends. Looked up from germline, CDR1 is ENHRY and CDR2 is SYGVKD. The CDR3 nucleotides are TGTGCCATCAGTGCCGGACTTGTCGATACGCAGTATTTT. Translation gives CAISAGLVDTQYF.

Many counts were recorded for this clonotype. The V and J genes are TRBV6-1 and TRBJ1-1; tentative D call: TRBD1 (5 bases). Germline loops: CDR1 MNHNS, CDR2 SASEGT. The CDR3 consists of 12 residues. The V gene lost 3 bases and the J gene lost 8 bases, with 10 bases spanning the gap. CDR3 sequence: CASSEGVTEAFF. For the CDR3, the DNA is TGTGCCAGCAGTGAGGGGGTGACCGAAGCTTTCTTT.

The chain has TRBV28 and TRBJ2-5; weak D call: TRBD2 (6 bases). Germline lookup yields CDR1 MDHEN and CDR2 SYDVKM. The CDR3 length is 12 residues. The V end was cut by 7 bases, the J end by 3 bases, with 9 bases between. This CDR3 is CASTWGEETQYF. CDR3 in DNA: TGTGCCAGCACCTGGGGGGAAGAGACCCAGTACTTC.

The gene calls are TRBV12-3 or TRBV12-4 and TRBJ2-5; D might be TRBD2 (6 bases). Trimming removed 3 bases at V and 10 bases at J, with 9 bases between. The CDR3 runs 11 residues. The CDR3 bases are TGTGCCAGCAGTTTTGGGACTGACCAGTACTTC. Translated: CASSFGTDQYF.

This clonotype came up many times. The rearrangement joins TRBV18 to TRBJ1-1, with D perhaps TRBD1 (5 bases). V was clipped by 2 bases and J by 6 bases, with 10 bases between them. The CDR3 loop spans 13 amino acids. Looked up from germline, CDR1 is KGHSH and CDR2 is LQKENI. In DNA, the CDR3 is TGTGCCAGCTCACCAAGTGCAGGGCCTGAAGCTTTCTTT. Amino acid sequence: CASSPSAGPEAFF.

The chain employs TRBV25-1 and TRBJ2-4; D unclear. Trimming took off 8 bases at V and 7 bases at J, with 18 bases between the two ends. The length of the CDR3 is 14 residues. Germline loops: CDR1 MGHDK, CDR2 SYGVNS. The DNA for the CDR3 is TGTGCCAGCCTCCCTGGGCAGTCCCTTAACATTCAGTACTTC. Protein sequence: CASLPGQSLNIQYF.

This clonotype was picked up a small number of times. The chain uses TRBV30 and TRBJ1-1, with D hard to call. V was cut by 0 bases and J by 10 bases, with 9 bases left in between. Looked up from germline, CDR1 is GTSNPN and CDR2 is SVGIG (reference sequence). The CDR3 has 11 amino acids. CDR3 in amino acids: CAWSVRPGAFF. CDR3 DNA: TGTGCCTGGAGTGTAAGGCCGGGAGCTTTCTTT.

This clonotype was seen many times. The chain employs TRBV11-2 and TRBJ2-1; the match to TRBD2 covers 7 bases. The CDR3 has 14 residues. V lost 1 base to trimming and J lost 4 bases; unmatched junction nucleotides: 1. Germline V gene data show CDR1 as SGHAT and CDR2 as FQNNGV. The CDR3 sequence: CASSLVGGYNEQFF. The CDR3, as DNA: TGTGCCAGCAGCTTAGTGGGAGGGTACAATGAGCAGTTCTTC.

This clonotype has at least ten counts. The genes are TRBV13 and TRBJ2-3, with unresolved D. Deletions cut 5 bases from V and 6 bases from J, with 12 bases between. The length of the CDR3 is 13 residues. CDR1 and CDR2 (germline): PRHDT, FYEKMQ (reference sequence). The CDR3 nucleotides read TGTGCCAGCAGCCCGACCCACGAGGATACGCAGTATTTT. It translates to CASSPTHEDTQYF.

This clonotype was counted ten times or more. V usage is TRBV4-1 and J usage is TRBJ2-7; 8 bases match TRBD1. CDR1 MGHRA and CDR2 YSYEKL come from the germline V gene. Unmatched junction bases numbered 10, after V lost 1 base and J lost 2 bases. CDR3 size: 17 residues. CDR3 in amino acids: CASSQVPPGQDAYEQYF. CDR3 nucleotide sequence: TGCGCCAGCAGCCAAGTCCCTCCGGGACAGGACGCCTACGAGCAGTACTTC.

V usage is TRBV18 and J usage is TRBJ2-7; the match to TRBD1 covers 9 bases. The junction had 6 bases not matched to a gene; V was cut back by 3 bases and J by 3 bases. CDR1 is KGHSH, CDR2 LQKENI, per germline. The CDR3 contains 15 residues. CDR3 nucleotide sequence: TGTGCCAGCTCACCCGGACAGGGGTCTATCTACGAGCAGTACTTC. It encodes CASSPGQGSIYEQYF.

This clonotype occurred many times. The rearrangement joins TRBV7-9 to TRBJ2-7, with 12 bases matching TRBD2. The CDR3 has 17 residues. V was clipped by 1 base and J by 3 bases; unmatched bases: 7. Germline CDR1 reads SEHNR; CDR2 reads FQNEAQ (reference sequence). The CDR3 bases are TGTGCCAGCAGCTTAGTCCCTGGACTAGCGGGAAGCTACGAGCAGTACTTC. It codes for CASSLVPGLAGSYEQYF.

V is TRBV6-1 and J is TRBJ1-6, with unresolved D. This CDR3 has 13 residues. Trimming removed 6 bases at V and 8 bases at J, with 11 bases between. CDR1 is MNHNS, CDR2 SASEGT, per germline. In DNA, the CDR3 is TGTGCCAGCAGCCTCCTAAGTCATTCACCCCTCCACTTT. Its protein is CASSLLSHSPLHF.

The CDR3, as DNA: TGTGCCAGCAGCTTTGGACTAGCGGGAGGGGCAGATACGCAGTATTTT. Encoded protein: CASSFGLAGGADTQYF. The chain uses TRBV11-3 and TRBJ2-3; 15 nucleotides line up with TRBD2. Germline V gene lookup returns CDR1 SGHNT and CDR2 YENEEA. J lost 4 bases, V lost 3 bases, and 2 bases had no gene match. The CDR3 has 16 amino acids.

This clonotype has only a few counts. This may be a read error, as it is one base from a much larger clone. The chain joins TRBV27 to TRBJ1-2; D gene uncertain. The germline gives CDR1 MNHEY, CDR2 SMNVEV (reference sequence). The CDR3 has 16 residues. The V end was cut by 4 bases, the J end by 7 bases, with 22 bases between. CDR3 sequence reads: CASSSGSGLGQAGYTF. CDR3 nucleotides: TGTGCCAGCAGTTCCGGGAGCGGACTGGGCCAGGCTGGCTACACCTTC.

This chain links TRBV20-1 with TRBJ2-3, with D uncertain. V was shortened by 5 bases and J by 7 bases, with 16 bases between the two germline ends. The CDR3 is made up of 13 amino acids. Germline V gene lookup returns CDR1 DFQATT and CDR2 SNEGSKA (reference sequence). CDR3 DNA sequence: TGCAGTGCTCCCACCCAGATAGGTTATACGCAGTATTTT. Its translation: CSAPTQIGYTQYF.

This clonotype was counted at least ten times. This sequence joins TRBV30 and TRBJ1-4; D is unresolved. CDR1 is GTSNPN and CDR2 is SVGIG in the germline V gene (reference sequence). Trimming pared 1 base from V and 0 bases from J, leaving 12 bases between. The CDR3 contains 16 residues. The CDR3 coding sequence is TGTGCCTGGAGTGGGACGTCGTACGCAACTAATGAAAAACTGTTTTTT. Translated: CAWSGTSYATNEKLFF.

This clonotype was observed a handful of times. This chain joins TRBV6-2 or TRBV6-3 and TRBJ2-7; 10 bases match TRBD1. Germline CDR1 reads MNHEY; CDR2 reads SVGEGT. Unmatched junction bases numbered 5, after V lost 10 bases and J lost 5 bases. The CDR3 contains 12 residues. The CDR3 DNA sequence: TGTGCCACCGGCGGGACAGGGGACGAGCAGTACTTC. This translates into CATGGTGDEQYF.

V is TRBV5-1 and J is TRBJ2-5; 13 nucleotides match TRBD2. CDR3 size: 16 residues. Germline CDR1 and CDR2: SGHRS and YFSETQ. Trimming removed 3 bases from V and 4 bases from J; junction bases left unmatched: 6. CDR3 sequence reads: CASSSRLAGGLETQYF. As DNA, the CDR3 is TGCGCCAGCAGCTCCCGACTAGCGGGAGGCCTAGAGACCCAGTACTTC.

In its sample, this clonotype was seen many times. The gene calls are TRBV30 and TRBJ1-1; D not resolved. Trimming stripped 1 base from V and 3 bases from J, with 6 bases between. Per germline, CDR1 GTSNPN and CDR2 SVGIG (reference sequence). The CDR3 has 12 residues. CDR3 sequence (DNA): TGTGCCTGGAGTGGGTCGGACACTGAAGCTTTCTTT. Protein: CAWSGSDTEAFF.